Below, 25 T cell receptor beta chains from the same sample are listed, as sequenced in a study of cytomegalovirus exposure and HLA in healthy donors. Assay: immunoSEQ multiplex PCR; the TCRdb copy retains only in-frame clones and omits some. The sample yields over 200,000 clones, just over 85% seen once. Input material: PBMCs. All receptors derive from a woman aged 18-29 years in good health and CMV-seronegative.

J is TRBJ2-7 and V is TRBV30; 11 positions match TRBD1. Germline CDR1 reads GTSNPN; CDR2 reads SVGIG (reference sequence). There are 14 residues in the CDR3. The junction had 4 bases not matched to a gene; V was cut back by 3 bases and J by 3 bases. CDR3 residues: CAWRTGTGGYEQYF. DNA for the CDR3: TGTGCCTGGAGAACAGGGACAGGGGGCTACGAGCAGTACTTC.

V usage is TRBV7-9 and J usage is TRBJ2-1, with 13 positions matching TRBD2. V trimming: 11 bases; J trimming: 7 bases; junction bases outside the gene matches: 8. Germline CDR1 and CDR2: SEHNR and FQNEAQ (reference sequence). This CDR3 is 14 amino acids long. The CDR3 here is CAGLAGAERNEQFF. The CDR3 nucleotides read TGTGCCGGACTAGCGGGAGCGGAAAGAAATGAGCAGTTCTTC. Together with reference TRBV7-9 and TRBJ2-1, the CDR3 gives the full variable domain: DTGVSQNPRHKITKRGQNVTFRCDPISEHNRLYWYRQTLGQGPEFLTYFQNEAQLEKSRLLSDRFSAERPKGSFSTLEIQRTEQGDSAMYLCAGLAGAERNEQFFGPGTRLTVL.

The chain recombines TRBV6-5 with TRBJ2-6; D possibly corresponds to TRBD2 (5 bases). Germline V gene sequence: CDR1 MNHEY, CDR2 SVGAGI. The CDR3 has 16 residues. The ends were cut back, 3 bases at V and 0 bases at J, with 9 bases in the middle. This CDR3 is CASSYFEGSGANVLTF. CDR3 sequence (DNA): TGTGCCAGCAGTTATTTCGAGGGCTCTGGGGCCAACGTCCTGACTTTC.

This clone was observed a few times. The V call is TRBV18, the J call TRBJ1-1, with 8 nucleotides matching TRBD1. In germline, CDR1 is KGHSH, CDR2 LQKENI. This CDR3 contains 15 residues. V lost 0 bases, J lost 2 bases, and 2 bases stayed unmatched. In DNA form, the CDR3 reads TGTGCCAGCTCACCACCGACAGGGGTAAACACTGAAGCTTTCTTT. Encoded protein: CASSPPTGVNTEAFF.

The rearrangement uses TRBV11-3 and TRBJ2-5; maybe TRBD1 (5 bases). The ends were cut back, 4 bases at V and 3 bases at J, with 9 bases in the middle. This CDR3 spans 13 amino acids. Germline CDR1 reads SGHNT; CDR2 reads YENEEA. CDR3 residues: CASSSGYEETQYF. The DNA of the CDR3 is TGTGCCAGCAGCTCAGGGTACGAAGAGACCCAGTACTTC.

V is TRBV9 and J is TRBJ2-1; D is perhaps TRBD2 (6 bases). V was pared by 0 bases and J by 7 bases, with 14 bases between. Germline CDR1 SGDLS, CDR2 YYNGEE. The CDR3 sequence is 15 residues long. The CDR3 sequence: CASSVDGSEGNEQFF. CDR3 nucleotides: TGTGCCAGCAGCGTAGACGGGAGTGAAGGGAATGAGCAGTTCTTC. The entire variable domain, with the rest obtained from reference TRBV9 and TRBJ2-1, is as follows: DSGVTQTPKHLITATGQRVTLRCSPRSGDLSVYWYQQSLDQGLQFLIQYYNGEERAKGNILERFSAQQFPDLHSELNLSSLELGDSALYFCASSVDGSEGNEQFFGPGTRLTVL.

The rearrangement uses TRBV27 and TRBJ2-6, with 7 bases fitting TRBD1. This CDR3 spans 16 amino acids. Per germline, CDR1 MNHEY and CDR2 SMNVEV (reference sequence). Trimming cost V 4 bases and J 2 bases; bases outside gene matches: 5. This CDR3 reads CASSSYQGAGANVLTF. DNA of the CDR3: TGTGCCAGCAGTTCGTACCAGGGGGCTGGGGCCAACGTCCTGACTTTC.

This rearrangement joins TRBV29-1 to TRBJ2-7; D is possibly TRBD1 (6 bases). The CDR3 extends over 11 amino acids. Trimming cost V 8 bases and J 6 bases, with 14 bases left between them. Per germline, CDR1 SQVTM and CDR2 ANQGSEA. The CDR3 protein is CSTITGPEQYF. For the CDR3, the DNA is TGCAGCACCATTACAGGGCCCGAGCAGTACTTC.

The CDR3 is CASSFSPPQTSTYEQYF. CDR3 in DNA: TGCGCCAGCAGCTTTTCCCCCCCCCAGACTAGTACCTACGAGCAGTACTTC. The chain employs TRBV5-1 and TRBJ2-7; tentative D call: TRBD2 (6 bases). The CDR3 loop spans 17 amino acids. The V gene's germline CDR1 is SGHRS and CDR2 YFSETQ. The V end lost 2 bases, the J end lost 2 bases, and 20 bases lay between the germline ends.

V is TRBV29-1 and J is TRBJ1-1; 7 bases are shared with TRBD1. The length of the CDR3 is 12 residues. In germline, CDR1 is SQVTM, CDR2 ANQGSEA. Trimming removed 4 bases from V and 8 bases from J; junction bases left unmatched: 7. For the CDR3, the DNA is TGCAGCGTTGGTGGGGGACAGTTAGAAGCTTTCTTT. It translates to CSVGGGQLEAFF.

This chain joins TRBV7-2 and TRBJ1-1; no reliable D call. The CDR3 spans 14 residues. Germline V gene lookup returns CDR1 SGHTA and CDR2 FQGNSA. V gave up 0 bases and J gave up 5 bases, with 10 bases separating them. The CDR3 loop is CASSLALSRTEAFF. Here the CDR3 DNA reads TGTGCCAGCAGCTTAGCCCTCTCGCGGACTGAAGCTTTCTTT.

The J gene is TRBJ2-2, the V gene TRBV7-3; maybe TRBD2 (6 bases). Trimming took off 3 bases at V and 7 bases at J, with 15 bases between the two ends. The CDR3 has 15 residues. The germline V gene encodes CDR1 SGHTA and CDR2 FQGTGA. CDR3 loop: CASSLGRREYGELFF. The CDR3 nucleotides read TGTGCCAGCAGCTTGGGTCGTCGGGAGTACGGGGAGCTGTTTTTT.

V usage is TRBV5-1 and J usage is TRBJ1-5, with D tentatively TRBD1 (6 bases). Germline CDR1 and CDR2: SGHRS and YFSETQ. The CDR3 extends over 14 amino acids. Trimming removed 5 bases at V and 5 bases at J, with 14 bases between. The CDR3 loop reads CASRKDSSYQPQHF. CDR3 nucleotides: TGCGCCAGCAGAAAGGACAGTTCCTATCAGCCCCAGCATTTT.

CDR3 residues: CASSSGTGNYEQYF. Here the CDR3 DNA reads TGTGCCAGCAGCTCCGGGACAGGAAACTACGAGCAGTACTTC. This chain joins TRBV7-9 and TRBJ2-7; 8 bases line up with TRBD1. Germline CDR1 and CDR2: SEHNR and FQNEAQ (reference sequence). The CDR3 covers 14 residues. The V and J ends lost 4 bases and 3 bases, in that order; junction bases with no gene match: 5.

J is TRBJ1-5 and V is TRBV28, with TRBD1 matching over 7 bases. The CDR3 extends over 16 amino acids. The germline V gene encodes CDR1 MDHEN and CDR2 SYDVKM. The ends lost 6 bases at V and 0 bases at J; junction bases unmatched: 8. CDR3 nucleotide sequence: TGTGCCAGCAGCAGGGGACAGCCTATTAGCAATCAGCCCCAGCATTTT. Translated, it gives CASSRGQPISNQPQHF.

The J gene is TRBJ2-1, the V gene TRBV9, with TRBD2 matching over 8 bases. Germline V gene lookup returns CDR1 SGDLS and CDR2 YYNGEE. V shed 4 bases and J 8 bases; nucleotides not matched to a gene: 11. The CDR3 runs 15 residues. The CDR3 nucleotides read TGTGCCAGCAGCACCGATGGACTAGCTCTGGATGAGCAGTTCTTC. Its protein is CASSTDGLALDEQFF.

The V gene is TRBV5-1, the J gene TRBJ2-7; TRBD2 matches at 7 bases. Trimming cost V 2 bases and J 4 bases; bases outside gene matches: 6. Germline CDR1 SGHRS, CDR2 YFSETQ. There are 14 residues in the CDR3. CDR3 bases: TGCGCCAGCAGCTTTGAGGGAGGGCCTTACGAGCAGTACTTC. It is translated as CASSFEGGPYEQYF.

Of note for this clone: The junction differs from germline at one of its ends, possibly a read error. J is TRBJ1-4 and V is TRBV28; tentatively, D is TRBD1 (5 bases). The germline CDR1 and CDR2 sequences are MDHEN and SYDVKM. This CDR3 contains 12 residues. The CDR3 sequence: CASSFLQGKTIF. The DNA for the CDR3 is TGTGCCAGCAGCTTTCTGCAGGGAAAAACAATTTTT. Full variable domain (outside the CDR3, taken from reference TRBV28 and TRBJ1-4): DVKVTQSSRYLVKRTGEKVFLECVQDMDHENMFWYRQDPGLGLRLIYFSYDVKMKEKGDIPEGYSVSREKKERFSLILESASTNQTSMYLCASSFLQGKTIFGSGTQLSVL.

J is TRBJ2-1 and V is TRBV7-6; tentative D call: TRBD2 (6 bases). The CDR3 covers 15 residues. Germline V lookup: CDR1 SGHVS, CDR2 FNYEAQ. V was trimmed by 5 bases and J by 0 bases, leaving 11 bases between them. In DNA form, the CDR3 reads TGTGCCAGCAGCGGGGACTCCTACTCCTACAATGAGCAGTTCTTC. This translates into CASSGDSYSYNEQFF. Using reference TRBV7-6 and TRBJ2-1 for the parts outside the CDR3, the full variable domain is GAGVSQSPRYKVTKRGQDVALRCDPISGHVSLYWYRQALGQGPEFLTYFNYEAQQDKSGLPNDRFSAERPEGSISTLTIQRTEQRDSAMYRCASSGDSYSYNEQFFGPGTRLTVL.

V and J are TRBV27 and TRBJ1-5; a weak D match, TRBD1 (5 bases). This CDR3 has 14 amino acids. Germline V gene lookup returns CDR1 MNHEY and CDR2 SMNVEV (reference sequence). Trimming shortened V by 5 bases and J by 5 bases, and 13 bases separated the two germline ends. In DNA form, the CDR3 reads TGTGCCAGCAGTCACGGACGGGGGGATCAGCCCCAGCATTTT. Residues: CASSHGRGDQPQHF.

V and J are TRBV28 and TRBJ2-1; tentatively, D is TRBD1 (6 bases). The germline gives CDR1 MDHEN, CDR2 SYDVKM. Trimming removed 2 bases at V and 5 bases at J, with 16 bases between. This CDR3 is built from 16 residues. The CDR3 loop reads CASSLEPQGWDNEQFF. CDR3 nucleotide sequence: TGTGCCAGCAGTTTAGAGCCACAGGGATGGGACAATGAGCAGTTCTTC. The variable domain in full, with the rest retrieved from reference TRBV28 and TRBJ2-1, is DVKVTQSSRYLVKRTGEKVFLECVQDMDHENMFWYRQDPGLGLRLIYFSYDVKMKEKGDIPEGYSVSREKKERFSLILESASTNQTSMYLCASSLEPQGWDNEQFFGPGTRLTVL.

To note about this clone: Its ends do not fully match the called genes, so a read error is possible. The chain recombines TRBV2 with TRBJ2-1; 13 bases are shared with TRBD2. Germline values: CDR1 SNHLY, CDR2 FYNNEI. The CDR3 length is 18 residues. The chain's CDR3 is CASSKLAGGRGSYNEQFF. The CDR3 region has the DNA TGTGCCAGCAGTAAACTAGCGGGAGGGCGGGGGTCCTACAATGAGCAATTCTTC.

In this sample, this clone turned up a few times. The chain joins TRBV30 to TRBJ1-1, with 8 bases matching TRBD1. The J segment lost 1 base and the V segment lost 0 bases, leaving 22 bases of the junction unmatched. The CDR3 is made up of 21 amino acids. Germline assignment: CDR1 GTSNPN and CDR2 SVGIG (reference sequence). The CDR3 region is CAWSVSERRHRNRGRNTEAFF. The CDR3 nucleotides are TGTGCCTGGAGTGTTTCCGAGAGACGACACCGAAACAGGGGGAGGAACACTGAAGCTTTCTTT.

The chain carries TRBV4-2 and TRBJ2-2; 8 nucleotides agree with TRBD2. The V and J ends lost 4 bases and 4 bases, in that order; junction bases with no gene match: 8. The CDR3 contains 16 residues. Germline assignment: CDR1 LGHNA and CDR2 YNFKEQ. The CDR3 DNA is TGTGCCAGCAGCCCTCCCAGCGGGAGAAGCACCGGGGAGCTGTTTTTT. Its translation is CASSPPSGRSTGELFF.

The chain carries TRBV9 and TRBJ2-1; possible D gene TRBD1, 6 bases. Trimming shortened V by 4 bases and J by 6 bases, and 14 bases separated the two germline ends. Germline CDR1 and CDR2: SGDLS and YYNGEE. This CDR3 is built from 14 residues. The CDR3 coding sequence is TGTGCCAGCAGCACTCAGGACAGCTCCAATGAGCAGTTCTTC. Translated, it gives CASSTQDSSNEQFF. Variable domain in full (rest from reference TRBV9 and TRBJ2-1): DSGVTQTPKHLITATGQRVTLRCSPRSGDLSVYWYQQSLDQGLQFLIQYYNGEERAKGNILERFSAQQFPDLHSELNLSSLELGDSALYFCASSTQDSSNEQFFGPGTRLTVL.